Sequencing of this TCR beta chain was carried out in a study of HIV-infected patients and healthy controls. In its sample, this clonotype ranks as medium-sized. Germline lookup yields CDR1 MNHEY and CDR2 SVGAGI. Trimming shortened V by 7 bases and J by 5 bases, and 17 bases separated the two germline ends. The CDR3 is 14 residues long. The repertoire came from unfractionated whole blood and reflected all unsorted peripheral T cells. cDNA was made from about 510 ng RNA using alpha and beta constant primers. Alpha and beta chain libraries were made separately by chain-specific third strand synthesis with multiplexing indices. TCRdb fed the 5' RACE reads into MiXCR, producing one record per CDR3 protein. Of roughly 3,500 distinct CDR3 sequences listed, approximately 21% are singletons.

This sequence joins TRBV6-5 and TRBJ1-1, with D perhaps TRBD1 (5 bases). The receptor's source is an adult with HIV infection. The material sequenced was blood, taken before antiretroviral therapy. Here the CDR3 reads CASTAGPQGTEAFF. CDR3 sequence (DNA): TGTGCCAGCACCGCGGGCCCCCAGGGAACTGAAGCTTTCTTT.